Listed below are T cell receptor beta chains from one sample, sequenced in a study of CD8 T cells in Susac syndrome. TCRdb reprocessed the immunoSEQ multiplex PCR reads via MiXCR and lists one record per CDR3 protein. The sample lists around 81,000 distinct CDR3 sequences; around 94% were seen once. The sample taken for sequencing was CD8+ T cells from PBMCs. These receptors all stem from a human donor with Susac syndrome. CDR3s include the opening cysteine and the closing phenylalanine or tryptophan. The order of the fields is J gene, D gene, clone size, V gene, CDR3 protein, CDR3 DNA. A D gene is named only where the DNA matches it firmly. Part of the rows lack a size; the others show once, few, many or a class for expanded clones.

TRBJ2-7	NA	NA	TRBV19	CASSIDQGRVSYEQYF	TGTGCCAGTAGTATAGATCAAGGCCGGGTAAGCTACGAGCAGTACTTC
TRBJ2-7	TRBD2	NA	TRBV11-1	CASSLATGLAGAISPYEQYF	TGTGCCAGCAGCTTAGCTACGGGACTAGCGGGGGCCATTTCCCCCTACGAGCAGTACTTC
TRBJ2-5	TRBD1	NA	TRBV18	CASSPIPGQGIGSQETQYF	TGTGCCAGCTCCCCAATACCGGGACAGGGAATAGGGAGCCAAGAGACCCAGTACTTC
TRBJ1-2	TRBD1	NA	TRBV29-1	CSVQGANYGYTF	TGCAGCGTTCAGGGGGCAAACTATGGCTACACCTTC
TRBJ2-2	NA	NA	TRBV7-9	CASSPPRPELFF	TGTGCCAGCAGTCCCCCCAGACCGGAGCTGTTTTTT
TRBJ2-2	NA	NA	TRBV19	CASSIGSGNAGELFF	TGTGCCAGTAGTATAGGGTCAGGGAACGCCGGGGAGCTGTTTTTT
TRBJ1-2	TRBD1	NA	TRBV29-1	CSAFDREPYGYTF	TGCAGCGCCTTCGACAGGGAACCTTATGGCTACACCTTC
TRBJ2-7	NA	NA	TRBV7-9	CASSLRDGTYEQYF	TGTGCCAGCAGCTTACGGGACGGTACCTACGAGCAGTACTTC
TRBJ2-2	NA	NA	TRBV9	CASSYTGTGELFF	TGTGCCAGCAGCTATACCGGAACCGGGGAGCTGTTTTTT
TRBJ2-1	TRBD2	NA	TRBV29-1	CSVGSGGTDNEQFF	TGCAGCGTTGGTAGCGGGGGCACGGACAATGAGCAGTTCTTC
TRBJ1-2	TRBD1	NA	TRBV12-3/TRBV12-4	CASSPGTGGDYGYTF	TGTGCCAGCAGTCCAGGGACAGGGGGCGATTATGGCTACACCTTC
TRBJ2-1	TRBD2	NA	TRBV4-2	CASSQVAGEGNEQFF	TGTGCCAGCAGCCAAGTAGCGGGAGAGGGGAATGAGCAGTTCTTC
TRBJ2-3	NA	once	TRBV9	CASRGAGEDTQYF	TGTGCCAGCAGAGGGGCCGGTGAGGATACGCAGTATTTT
TRBJ2-3	NA	NA	TRBV28	CASSSKAPPEAHDTQYF	TGTGCCAGCAGTTCGAAAGCCCCCCCCGAGGCCCACGATACGCAGTATTTT
TRBJ1-6	NA	NA	TRBV30	CAWSGGPNSPLHF	TGTGCCTGGAGTGGGGGGCCCAATTCACCCCTCCACTTT
TRBJ2-3	NA	NA	TRBV27	CASSFPSSTDTQYF	TGTGCCAGCAGTTTCCCTAGCAGCACAGATACGCAGTATTTT
TRBJ2-5	TRBD2	NA	TRBV15	CASLAGETQYF	TGTGCCTCACTAGCGGGAGAGACCCAGTACTTC
TRBJ2-1	TRBD2	NA	TRBV29-1	CSVVPSGDVGEQFF	TGCAGCGTTGTGCCTAGCGGCGATGTGGGTGAGCAGTTCTTC
TRBJ1-6	NA	NA	TRBV6-6	CASGLQGAYNSPLHF	TGTGCCAGCGGTCTGCAGGGAGCCTATAATTCACCCCTCCACTTT
TRBJ2-1	NA	NA	TRBV24-1	CATSGSGEAHEQFF	TGTGCCACCAGTGGGAGCGGAGAGGCTCATGAGCAGTTCTTC
TRBJ2-1	NA	NA	TRBV6-5	CASRTPLGNEQFF	TGTGCCAGCAGGACTCCCTTAGGCAATGAGCAGTTCTTC
TRBJ1-4	TRBD1	NA	TRBV3-1	CASSQGEGAHEKLFF	TGTGCCAGCAGCCAAGGGGAGGGGGCCCATGAAAAACTGTTTTTT
TRBJ2-5	NA	NA	TRBV14	CASSQGTHYQETQYF	TGTGCCAGCAGCCAAGGCACACATTACCAAGAGACCCAGTACTTC
TRBJ2-1	TRBD2	NA	TRBV11-1	CASRRTSGGNNEQFF	TGTGCCAGCAGAAGGACTAGCGGGGGGAACAATGAGCAGTTCTTC
TRBJ1-2	NA	once	TRBV2	CASIGREMGYGYTF	TGTGCCAGCATCGGCAGGGAGATGGGCTATGGCTACACCTTC
TRBJ2-7	NA	NA	TRBV25-1	CATGYYEQYF	TGTGCTACGGGATACTACGAGCAGTACTTC
TRBJ2-5	NA	NA	TRBV27	CASSFSGARETQYF	TGTGCCAGCAGTTTTTCAGGGGCGAGAGAGACCCAGTACTTC
TRBJ2-3	NA	NA	TRBV24-1	CATSEGLGDTQYF	TGTGCCACCAGTGAAGGCCTTGGGGATACGCAGTATTTT
TRBJ2-7	TRBD1	NA	TRBV29-1	CSVDIQGAYEQYF	TGCAGCGTTGACATACAGGGGGCCTACGAGCAGTACTTC
TRBJ1-4	NA	NA	TRBV6-5	CASSYSGEDEKLFF	TGTGCCAGCAGTTACTCTGGGGAGGACGAAAAACTGTTTTTT
TRBJ1-4	TRBD1	NA	TRBV18	CASSPERQGTRGKLFF	TGTGCCAGCTCACCAGAGAGACAGGGGACCCGTGGAAAACTGTTTTTT
TRBJ2-1	NA	NA	TRBV29-1	CSVGGNEQFF	TGCAGCGTTGGCGGAAATGAGCAGTTCTTC
TRBJ2-1	NA	NA	TRBV29-1	CSVSDAEVEQFF	TGCAGCGTTTCGGATGCAGAGGTTGAGCAGTTCTTC
TRBJ2-3	TRBD2	NA	TRBV30	CAWSVGAGADTQYF	TGTGCCTGGAGTGTCGGAGCGGGGGCAGATACGCAGTATTTT
TRBJ2-7	TRBD1	NA	TRBV13	CASSPPDRAYEQYF	TGTGCCAGCAGCCCCCCTGACAGGGCCTACGAGCAGTACTTC
TRBJ2-7	NA	NA	TRBV30	CAWGRTSYEQYF	TGTGCCTGGGGAAGGACCTCCTACGAGCAGTACTTC
TRBJ2-5	NA	NA	TRBV19	CASSIDPAGTQYF	TGTGCCAGTAGTATAGATCCCGCGGGGACCCAGTACTTC
TRBJ2-5	NA	NA	TRBV12-3/TRBV12-4	CASSSSGLETQYF	TGTGCCAGCAGCTCAAGCGGCTTAGAGACCCAGTACTTC
TRBJ1-1	NA	NA	TRBV18	CASSPPVGALNTEAFF	TGTGCCAGCTCACCCCCCGTTGGAGCCTTGAACACTGAAGCTTTCTTT
TRBJ1-1	NA	NA	TRBV3-1	CASSQEEGLMTEAFF	TGTGCCAGCAGCCAAGAAGAAGGGTTAATGACTGAAGCTTTCTTT
TRBJ1-2	NA	NA	TRBV29-1	CSVRWTDNYGYTF	TGCAGCGTCCGATGGACGGATAACTATGGCTACACCTTC
TRBJ2-5	TRBD1	NA	TRBV30	CAWSVGQGPETQYF	TGTGCCTGGAGTGTCGGACAGGGCCCAGAGACCCAGTACTTC
TRBJ1-1	TRBD1	NA	TRBV3-1	CASSQEVAGGSGAFF	TGTGCCAGCAGCCAAGAAGTTGCAGGGGGCAGCGGAGCTTTCTTT
TRBJ1-2	NA	NA	TRBV4-3	CASSPGGEWGYGYTF	TGCGCCAGCAGCCCCGGAGGCGAATGGGGCTATGGCTACACCTTC
TRBJ2-3	NA	NA	TRBV28	CASSLTTLPSTDTQYF	TGTGCCAGCAGTTTAACTACACTGCCTAGCACAGATACGCAGTATTTT
TRBJ2-7	TRBD1	NA	TRBV5-6	CASRDRPSGEQYF	TGTGCCAGCAGGGACAGGCCCTCGGGCGAGCAGTACTTC
TRBJ1-2	TRBD1	NA	TRBV5-4	CASSLAGTGNGYTF	TGTGCCAGCAGCTTGGCAGGGACAGGGAATGGCTACACCTTC
TRBJ2-1	TRBD1	NA	TRBV9	CASSPGQGRFF	TGTGCCAGCAGCCCCGGACAGGGGAGGTTCTTC
TRBJ2-7	TRBD1	few	TRBV4-3	CASSQENEGGDEQYF	TGCGCCAGCAGCCAAGAGAACGAAGGGGGCGACGAGCAGTACTTC
TRBJ2-7	TRBD2	NA	TRBV27	CASSLSAGGAYEQYF	TGTGCCAGCAGTTTATCGGCGGGAGGGGCCTACGAGCAGTACTTC
TRBJ1-1	TRBD1	NA	TRBV6-1	CASSKEDRVGLGTEAFF	TGTGCCAGCAGTAAAGAGGACAGGGTGGGTCTGGGCACTGAAGCTTTCTTT
TRBJ2-1	TRBD2	NA	TRBV7-9	CASTSSGTTNNEQFF	TGTGCCAGCACATCATCCGGGACTACCAACAATGAGCAGTTCTTC
TRBJ2-2	NA	NA	TRBV25-1	CASSMGANTGELFF	TGTGCCAGCAGTATGGGGGCGAACACCGGGGAGCTGTTTTTT
TRBJ1-1	NA	once	TRBV30	CAWSITGHTEAFF	TGTGCCTGGAGTATTACGGGCCACACTGAAGCTTTCTTT
TRBJ2-3	NA	NA	TRBV12-3/TRBV12-4	CASSFGGGTDTQYF	TGTGCCAGCAGTTTCGGGGGAGGCACAGATACGCAGTATTTT
TRBJ2-5	NA	once	TRBV10-3	CAITDSDQETQYF	TGTGCCATCACGGACAGTGATCAAGAGACCCAGTACTTC
TRBJ2-5	NA	NA	TRBV5-5	CASSLPSTQETQYF	TGTGCCAGCAGCTTGCCGAGTACACAAGAGACCCAGTACTTC
TRBJ2-5	NA	medium-sized	TRBV9	CASSVDNQETQYF	TGTGCCAGCAGCGTAGATAACCAAGAGACCCAGTACTTC